A selection of T cell receptor beta chains follows, all from one sample in a study of T cell responses to AZD1222 COVID-19 vaccine. Only in-frame clones appear in the TCRdb table, and some are missing; sequencing was by immunoSEQ multiplex PCR. The sample lists about 92,000 clones; more than 75% were seen once. The input for sequencing was peripheral blood, taken on day 0 of AZD1222 vaccination. The receptors were gathered from an adult in good health. CDR3s include the opening cysteine and the closing phenylalanine or tryptophan. D genes are given only for firm matches. The size entry is marked missing in some rows and otherwise reads once, few, many or a size class.

. | . | TRBJ1-1 | TRBV27 | TGTGCCAGCCAAGGGAATTTGAACACTGAAGCTTTCTTT | CASQGNLNTEAFF
. | once | TRBJ1-6 | TRBV3-1/TRBV3-2 | TGTGCCAGCAGCCAAGTACAGGCTAATTCACCCCTCCACTTT | CASSQVQANSPLHF
TRBD1 | . | TRBJ1-5 | TRBV5-1 | TGCGCCAGCAGCTCTGGACAGGGGGGAGCTCAGCCCCAGCATTTT | CASSSGQGGAQPQHF
TRBD1 | . | TRBJ1-5 | TRBV6-5 | TGTGCCAGCAGTAAAACAGGGGGAAGCAATCAGCCCCAGCATTTT | CASSKTGGSNQPQHF
. | . | TRBJ1-2 | TRBV28 | TGTGCCAGCCGGAGCACAGTGGAAGTGGGCTACACCTTC | CASRSTVEVGYTF
. | . | TRBJ1-5 | TRBV18 | TGTGCCAGCTCCCTAACGAGCGGCAATCAGCCCCAGCATTTT | CASSLTSGNQPQHF
. | . | TRBJ1-1 | TRBV25-1 | TGTGCCAGCAGTGTTACAGGGCTAAACACTGAAGCTTTCTTT | CASSVTGLNTEAFF
. | . | TRBJ2-1 | TRBV5-4 | TGTGCCAGCAGCAAAACACCTACCGAGTCCGATGAGCAGTTCTTC | CASSKTPTESDEQFF
. | . | TRBJ2-2 | TRBV21-1 | TGTGCCAGCAGCAAAGCGGGCCCTAGCGGGAGAGGACCCGGGGAGCTGTTTTTT | CASSKAGPSGRGPGELFF
TRBD2 | . | TRBJ2-5 | TRBV3-1/TRBV3-2 | TGTGCCAGCAGACTTAGCGGGGGGCCTCTTGGAGAGACCCAGTACTTC | CASRLSGGPLGETQYF
. | . | TRBJ1-4 | TRBV21-1 | TGTGCCAGCAGCAAAGGAGGACAGTTGGGGGAAAAACTGTTTTTT | CASSKGGQLGEKLFF
. | . | TRBJ2-7 | TRBV19 | TGTGCCAGTAGTCCCCGTGGACCCTACGAGCAGTACTTC | CASSPRGPYEQYF
. | . | TRBJ1-3 | TRBV5-8 | TGTGCCAGCAGCTTGGGACCGGCCGGGATCCTCTCTGGAAACACCATATATTTT | CASSLGPAGILSGNTIYF
. | . | TRBJ2-7 | TRBV9 | TGTGCCAGCAGCGTATTTGACCGGAGCTCCTACGAGCAGTACTTC | CASSVFDRSSYEQYF
. | few | TRBJ2-7 | TRBV18 | TGTGCCAGCTCACCACGACCAAGAGGGACCTACGAGCAGTACTTC | CASSPRPRGTYEQYF
. | once | TRBJ1-3 | TRBV12-3/TRBV12-4 | TGTGCCAGCAGAAGTCAGGTGAACACCATATATTTT | CASRSQVNTIYF
. | . | TRBJ2-5 | TRBV5-6 | TGTGCCAGCAAACGCCGGGACTTACAAGAGACCCAGTACTTC | CASKRRDLQETQYF
TRBD2 | . | TRBJ2-7 | TRBV19 | TGTGCCAGTAGTTTAGGGACTAGCGGGAACCCCTCCTACGAGCAGTACTTC | CASSLGTSGNPSYEQYF
. | . | TRBJ1-2 | TRBV5-6 | TGTGCCAGCAGCCCCGCTGGACCGGGCTATGGCTACACCTTC | CASSPAGPGYGYTF
. | once | TRBJ1-5 | TRBV12-3/TRBV12-4 | TGTGCCAGCAGCTCTCCGAGTCATCAGCCCCAGCATTTT | CASSSPSHQPQHF
TRBD1 | . | TRBJ1-1 | TRBV5-1 | TGCGCCAGCAGCTTGTCCCCGGGACAGGGGCAAACTGGGGCTTTCTTT | CASSLSPGQGQTGAFF
. | . | TRBJ2-7 | TRBV28 | TGTGCCAGCAGGTCGGGGCAGAACTACGAGCAGTACTTC | CASRSGQNYEQYF
. | . | TRBJ2-7 | TRBV7-9 | TGTGCCAGCAGCTTTCGGCAGGAGAGGGACGAGCAGTACTTC | CASSFRQERDEQYF
. | . | TRBJ1-2 | TRBV7-3 | TGTGCCAGCAGCTTAAATCCGGCGCCTTATGGCTACACCTTC | CASSLNPAPYGYTF
. | few | TRBJ1-5 | TRBV18 | TGTGCCAGCTCACCCTTCGCGGGGTCGGATCAGCCCCAGCATTTT | CASSPFAGSDQPQHF